The clone carrying this TCR beta chain has at least ten counts. As yet, its antigen is unknown. This sample is drawn from a study of CD8 T cells in ankylosing spondylitis. Broader study findings: Matched ankylosing spondylitis synovial fluid reportedly contained a significantly enriched population of disease-linked clones.

V shed 7 bases and J shed 0 bases, with 16 bases lying between them. This CDR3 contains 16 residues. CDR1 SGHTA and CDR2 FQGNSA come from the germline V gene. TCRdb re-called the 5' RACE reads through MiXCR, storing one row per CDR3 protein. The sample includes some 130,000 distinct CDR3 sequences, about 7% of them seen just once. The clonotype originates from a female donor with ankylosing spondylitis or in good health (not recorded which). J is TRBJ2-1 and V is TRBV7-2; D perhaps matches TRBD2 (5 bases). Sequenced input: blood, either unsorted or a sorted T cell fraction (not recorded which). CDR3 sequence (DNA): TGTGCCAGCACCCCGGAGGTCACAAGCTCCTACAATGAGCAGTTCTTC. This sequence encodes CASTPEVTSSYNEQFF.